The rows below give T cell receptor beta chains drawn from one sample of a study of OX40 agonist ivuxolimab in advanced cancers. Only in-frame clones appear in the TCRdb table, and some are missing; sequencing was by immunoSEQ multiplex PCR. This sample carries thousands of clones, 81% of them seen once, and the ten largest clones take approximately 12%. This material consisted of CD4+ or CD8+ T cells sorted from blood, taken in a trial of the OX40 agonist ivuxolimab. These receptor sequences come from an adult with an advanced solid tumor such as melanoma, head and neck, liver or kidney cancer. Both conserved end residues are part of each CDR3. D genes are given only for firm matches. Rows give clone size only sometimes, using once, few, many, or a class for an expanded clone.

clone size | J gene | V gene | D gene | CDR3 protein | CDR3 DNA
- | TRBJ2-7 | TRBV5-4 | - | CASSSLGSDEQYF | TGTGCCAGCAGCTCTCTAGGGAGCGACGAGCAGTACTTC
- | TRBJ1-1 | TRBV2 | TRBD1 | CASSHRQGSNTEAFF | TGTGCCAGCAGCCACCGACAGGGGTCGAACACTGAAGCTTTCTTT
- | TRBJ2-3 | TRBV9 | TRBD1 | CASHPGQGTDTQYF | TGTGCCAGCCACCCGGGACAGGGAACAGATACGCAGTATTTT
- | TRBJ1-4 | TRBV7-9 | - | CASSLEGGRIEKLFF | TGTGCCAGCAGCTTAGAAGGGGGGCGGATTGAAAAACTGTTTTTT
- | TRBJ1-5 | TRBV30 | - | CAWSVTGDQPQHF | TGTGCCTGGAGTGTTACGGGGGATCAGCCCCAGCATTTT
- | TRBJ1-5 | TRBV6-5 | TRBD1 | CASSSDRDNQPQHF | TGTGCCAGCAGTTCTGACAGGGACAATCAGCCCCAGCATTTT
- | TRBJ2-7 | TRBV19 | TRBD2 | CASSASSGSPYEQYF | TGTGCCAGTAGTGCCTCTAGCGGTTCCCCCTACGAGCAGTACTTC
- | TRBJ1-5 | TRBV30 | - | CAWSGDGVNQPQHF | TGTGCCTGGAGTGGGGACGGGGTTAATCAGCCCCAGCATTTT
- | TRBJ1-2 | TRBV27 | - | CASSLSPWGYGYTF | TGTGCCAGCAGTTTATCGCCCTGGGGCTATGGCTACACCTTC
- | TRBJ2-3 | TRBV15 | TRBD2 | CATSMGLAGVTDTQYF | TGTGCCACCAGCATGGGACTAGCGGGAGTCACAGATACGCAGTATTTT
few | TRBJ2-1 | TRBV5-5 | - | CASSLVAANEQFF | TGTGCCAGCAGCTTGGTGGCAGCTAATGAGCAGTTCTTC
- | TRBJ1-3 | TRBV29-1 | - | CSVEVGGGTGNTIYF | TGCAGCGTTGAAGTAGGGGGGGGGACTGGAAACACCATATATTTT
- | TRBJ2-2 | TRBV27 | - | CASSLGPGELFF | TGTGCCAGCAGTTTAGGGCCCGGGGAGCTGTTTTTT
once | TRBJ2-2 | TRBV7-2 | - | CATGLLNTGELFF | TGTGCCACAGGACTGTTGAACACCGGGGAGCTGTTTTTT
- | TRBJ2-7 | TRBV7-6 | - | CASSLEVVPFEQYF | TGTGCCAGCAGCTTAGAGGTAGTCCCCTTTGAGCAGTACTTC
- | TRBJ2-3 | TRBV7-9 | TRBD1 | CASSIRDRGTDTQYF | TGTGCCAGCAGCATCCGGGACAGGGGCACAGATACGCAGTATTTT
- | TRBJ2-7 | TRBV11-1 | TRBD2 | CASSLVGLAGSEQYF | TGTGCCAGCAGCTTAGTCGGTCTAGCGGGAAGTGAGCAGTACTTC
few | TRBJ1-1 | TRBV4-1 | TRBD1 | CASSQGQQNTEAFF | TGCGCCAGCAGCCAGGGACAGCAGAACACTGAAGCTTTCTTT
- | TRBJ2-2 | TRBV9 | - | CASSVGRVAANTGELFF | TGTGCCAGCAGCGTAGGGAGGGTAGCGGCGAACACCGGGGAGCTGTTTTTT
- | TRBJ2-7 | TRBV7-9 | TRBD1 | CASSPPGTEPYEQYF | TGTGCCAGCAGCCCCCCCGGGACAGAGCCTTACGAGCAGTACTTC
- | TRBJ2-7 | TRBV6-5 | TRBD1 | CASSIGTGSSYEQYF | TGTGCCAGCAGTATCGGGACAGGGAGCTCCTACGAGCAGTACTTC
once | TRBJ2-1 | TRBV25-1 | - | CASRGPAANEQFF | TGTGCCAGCAGGGGACCGGCCGCGAATGAGCAGTTCTTC
few | TRBJ2-7 | TRBV19 | - | CASSPGLFSYEQYF | TGTGCCAGTAGCCCTGGACTCTTCTCCTACGAGCAGTACTTC
medium-sized | TRBJ2-5 | TRBV5-4 | - | CASSLDFLAVETQYF | TGTGCCAGCAGCTTGGACTTTCTGGCGGTGGAGACCCAGTACTTC
- | TRBJ2-2 | TRBV5-1 | TRBD1 | CASSLLGQVNTGELFF | TGCGCCAGCAGCTTGCTGGGACAGGTTAACACCGGGGAGCTGTTTTTT
once | TRBJ2-3 | TRBV7-9 | - | CASSLEWGTDTQYF | TGTGCCAGCAGCTTAGAGTGGGGCACAGATACGCAGTATTTT
few | TRBJ1-2 | TRBV19 | - | CASSKQGDGYTF | TGTGCCAGTAGTAAGCAAGGTGACGGCTACACCTTC
- | TRBJ1-4 | TRBV19 | - | CASSITPRRPNEKLFF | TGTGCCAGTAGTATAACCCCCAGAAGGCCTAATGAAAAACTGTTTTTT
once | TRBJ2-1 | TRBV4-2 | - | CASSHPGSNEQFF | TGTGCCAGCAGCCATCCAGGGAGCAATGAGCAGTTCTTC
- | TRBJ2-3 | TRBV5-1 | - | CASSLATDTQYF | TGCGCCAGCAGCTTGGCTACAGATACGCAGTATTTT
- | TRBJ2-7 | TRBV11-2 | - | CASSEGLIYEQYF | TGTGCCAGCAGCGAGGGACTGATCTACGAGCAGTACTTC
- | TRBJ2-7 | TRBV27 | - | CASSLIGELYEQYF | TGTGCCAGCAGTTTAATAGGGGAGCTCTACGAGCAGTACTTC
- | TRBJ2-7 | TRBV19 | TRBD1 | CASSAGTGAPYEQYF | TGTGCCAGCAGTGCCGGGACAGGGGCCCCCTACGAGCAGTACTTC
- | TRBJ2-7 | TRBV11-2 | - | CASSLDLKEQYF | TGTGCCAGCAGCTTGGACCTGAAAGAGCAGTACTTC
few | TRBJ1-2 | TRBV6-1 | - | CARSGQNGYTF | TGTGCCAGGTCAGGACAGAATGGCTACACCTTC
- | TRBJ1-1 | TRBV27 | - | CASSAGTLTEAFF | TGTGCCAGCAGTGCCGGGACACTAACTGAAGCTTTCTTT
- | TRBJ1-2 | TRBV30 | - | CAWSVRGLIYGYTF | TGTGCCTGGAGTGTACGTGGGCTGATCTATGGCTACACCTTC
- | TRBJ2-7 | TRBV7-4 | TRBD1 | CASSSGTEEQYF | TGTGCCAGCAGCTCCGGGACAGAAGAGCAGTACTTC
few | TRBJ2-7 | TRBV9 | - | CASSVGRLGEQYF | TGTGCCAGCAGCGTAGGGAGGTTGGGAGAGCAGTACTTC
- | TRBJ2-3 | TRBV7-9 | TRBD1 | CASSGWTGVSTDTQYF | TGTGCCAGCAGCGGATGGACAGGGGTAAGCACAGATACGCAGTATTTT
- | TRBJ1-5 | TRBV6-5 | - | CASSNRVGEQPQHF | TGTGCCAGCAGTAATCGTGTAGGGGAGCAGCCCCAGCATTTT
- | TRBJ2-7 | TRBV6-1 | - | CASSKREGDEQYF | TGTGCCAGCAGTAAAAGGGAGGGGGACGAGCAGTACTTC
- | TRBJ2-1 | TRBV13 | TRBD2 | CASSLKGVAGEEQFF | TGTGCCAGCAGCCTCAAAGGGGTAGCGGGAGAAGAGCAGTTCTTC
- | TRBJ2-1 | TRBV19 | - | CASSMDLTNEQFF | TGTGCCAGTAGTATGGACTTAACAAATGAGCAGTTCTTC
- | TRBJ2-3 | TRBV7-9 | TRBD2 | CASSLASGGFTDTQYF | TGTGCCAGCAGCTTAGCGAGCGGGGGGTTCACAGATACGCAGTATTTT
- | TRBJ1-2 | TRBV10-3 | - | CAIGTDNYGYTF | TGTGCCATCGGCACTGATAACTATGGCTACACCTTC
- | TRBJ2-1 | TRBV7-2 | TRBD1 | CASSIASGTGTLYNEQFF | TGTGCCAGCAGCATAGCCTCCGGGACAGGGACCCTCTACAATGAGCAGTTCTTC
once | TRBJ1-2 | TRBV4-1 | - | CASSQVPGDNYGYTF | TGCGCCAGCAGCCAAGTTCCAGGGGATAACTATGGCTACACCTTC
- | TRBJ2-5 | TRBV7-8 | - | CASSFGTEYQETQYF | TGTGCCAGCAGCTTCGGGACGGAGTACCAAGAGACCCAGTACTTC
- | TRBJ2-7 | TRBV4-1 | TRBD2 | CASSLGASGDYEQYF | TGCGCCAGCAGCCTGGGGGCTAGCGGGGACTACGAGCAGTACTTC